This T cell receptor (beta chain) was observed in a study of CD8 T cells in Susac syndrome. This clonotype occurred once. Its antigen is still unknown. After extraction with the RNeasy kit, about 0.45 to 1 ug of the RNA was reverse transcribed using random hexamers. TCRdb recomputed calls from the immunoSEQ multiplex PCR reads with MiXCR, one row per CDR3 protein. There are hundreds of thousands of distinct CDR3 sequences in the sample; about 94% occur only once, and about 0.14% lies in the top ten. Findings and caveats of the study: An acknowledgment was made by the study that its TCR sequencing and HLA analysis involved relatively few individuals.

From blood CD8+ and CD4+ T cells, the TCR beta chain was sequenced. Sequencing used CD4+ T cells from PBMCs. This TCR was recovered from a human donor with Susac syndrome.

The CDR3 is CAWSVGTGRNGYTF. Written as DNA, the CDR3 is TGTGCCTGGAGTGTCGGGACAGGGAGGAATGGCTACACCTTC. J is TRBJ1-2 and V is TRBV30; 9 bases are a match to TRBD1. The CDR3 consists of 14 residues. V was pared by 0 bases and J by 6 bases, with 5 bases of the junction left unmatched. The germline V gene has CDR1 GTSNPN and CDR2 SVGIG (reference sequence).